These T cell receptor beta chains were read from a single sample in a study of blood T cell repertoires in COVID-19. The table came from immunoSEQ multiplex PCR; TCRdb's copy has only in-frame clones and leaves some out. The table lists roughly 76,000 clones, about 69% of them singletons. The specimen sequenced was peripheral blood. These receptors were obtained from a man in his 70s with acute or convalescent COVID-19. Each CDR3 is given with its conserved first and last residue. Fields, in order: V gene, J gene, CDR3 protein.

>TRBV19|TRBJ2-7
CASSYRDDEQYF
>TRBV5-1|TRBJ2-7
CASSLEFGSGKYEQYF
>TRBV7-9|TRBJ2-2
CASSFRTGSAGELFF
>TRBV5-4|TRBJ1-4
CASSFLTGNEKLFF
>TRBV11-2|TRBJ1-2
CASSLETVANYGYTF
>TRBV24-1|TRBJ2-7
CATSDRDRGQYF
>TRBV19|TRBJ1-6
CASSTTVQANSPLHF
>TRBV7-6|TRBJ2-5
CASSPGETQYF
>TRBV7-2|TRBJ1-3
CASSLVTGGANTIYF
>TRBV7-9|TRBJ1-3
CASSLGQQNTIYF
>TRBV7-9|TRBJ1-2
CASSLQGASSYTF
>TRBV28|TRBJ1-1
CASSLGRGILSTEAFF
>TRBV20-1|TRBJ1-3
CSASGWQGGGNTIYF
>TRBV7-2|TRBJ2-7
CASSLAHRGDYEQYF
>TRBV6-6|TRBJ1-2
CASILVNRQTNYGYTF
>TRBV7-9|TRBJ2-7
CASSYTPGLGYEQYF
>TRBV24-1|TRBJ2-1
CATGEGLAGEEQFF
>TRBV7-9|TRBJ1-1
CASSLADRLNTEAFF
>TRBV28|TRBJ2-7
CASSNGGRSYEQYF
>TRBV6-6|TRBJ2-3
CASSLLRDRGHTQYF
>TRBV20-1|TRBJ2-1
CSASYSGRASNYNEQFF
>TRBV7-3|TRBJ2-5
CASSSGQGRETQYF
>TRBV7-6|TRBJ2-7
CASSSSWGRSYEQYF
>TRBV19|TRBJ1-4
CASSTPRTGGNEKLFF
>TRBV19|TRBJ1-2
CASSEQGGGYTF
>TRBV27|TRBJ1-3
CASSSRVSGNTIYF
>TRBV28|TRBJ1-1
CASSLPGQGSPEAFF
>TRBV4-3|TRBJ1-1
CASSQQGGEAFF
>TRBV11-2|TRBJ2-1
CASSFNQQAHYEQFF
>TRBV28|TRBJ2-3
CATWGQGQTDTQYF
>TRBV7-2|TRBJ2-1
CASSLGRVGFEQFF
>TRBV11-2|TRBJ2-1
CASSFRGRGGNEQFF
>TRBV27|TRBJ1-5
CASRNQAGGVGQPQHF
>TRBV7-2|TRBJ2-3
CASSLAFGQGGAQYF
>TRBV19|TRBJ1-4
CASSITGSSNEKLFF
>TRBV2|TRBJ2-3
CASSEGTGAPDTQYF
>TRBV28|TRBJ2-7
CASSSTQGNYEQYF